This is a list of T cell receptor beta chains from one sample in a study of cytomegalovirus exposure and HLA in healthy donors. Generated by immunoSEQ multiplex PCR, the TCRdb table keeps only in-frame clones and is missing some. The table has about 140,000 clones, around 85% seen once. Sequencing used PBMCs. Receptor source: a female donor in good health and CMV-seronegative. CDR3s include the opening cysteine and the closing phenylalanine or tryptophan. A D gene is named only where the DNA matches it firmly. Size values are once, few and many counts, or a class for expanded clones, and some rows have none.

.,TRBJ2-2,TRBV29-1,.,CSVEEEWTGELFF,TGCAGCGTTGAAGAGGAGTGGACCGGGGAGCTGTTTTTT
TRBD2,TRBJ2-4,TRBV6-7,.,CGRPGLAGGLAKNIQYF,TGTGGCCGACCGGGACTAGCGGGAGGGCTGGCCAAAAACATTCAGTACTTC
TRBD1,TRBJ1-1,TRBV2,.,CASRATGGFTNTEAFF,TGTGCCAGCAGAGCGACAGGGGGCTTTACTAACACTGAAGCTTTCTTT
.,TRBJ1-1,TRBV7-9,.,CASISTDMNTEAFF,TGTGCCAGCATCTCCACAGATATGAACACTGAAGCTTTCTTT
.,TRBJ1-3,TRBV21-1,.,CASSNPWDRAKTGNTIYF,TGTGCCAGCAGCAATCCTTGGGACAGGGCGAAGACTGGAAACACCATATATTTT
.,TRBJ1-4,TRBV6-1,few,CASSEAHGLGEKLFF,TGTGCCAGCAGTGAAGCTCATGGGCTTGGAGAAAAACTGTTTTTT
.,TRBJ2-7,TRBV5-8,.,CASSLDPGSYEQYF,TGTGCCAGCAGCTTGGACCCCGGCTCCTACGAGCAGTACTTC
.,TRBJ1-5,TRBV5-6,.,CASSFGGQPQHF,TGTGCCAGCAGCTTTGGAGGTCAGCCCCAGCATTTT
TRBD2,TRBJ2-1,TRBV18,few,CASSIIAGVTEQFF,TGTGCCAGCTCAATAATCGCGGGAGTAACTGAGCAGTTCTTC
.,TRBJ2-7,TRBV2,.,CASSLQAILEQYF,TGTGCCAGCAGTCTCCAGGCTATATTGGAGCAGTACTTC
TRBD1,TRBJ1-1,TRBV28,.,CASSDRGLNTEAFF,TGTGCCAGCAGCGACAGGGGACTGAACACTGAAGCTTTCTTT
.,TRBJ2-3,TRBV7-9,once,CASSLGPDTQYF,TGTGCCAGCAGCTTGGGGCCAGATACGCAGTATTTT
.,TRBJ1-5,TRBV19,.,CASSATGYSNQPQHF,TGTGCCAGTAGTGCAACAGGTTATAGCAATCAGCCCCAGCATTTT
.,TRBJ2-4,TRBV7-9,.,CSSSLAGQQGYF,TGTTCCAGCAGCTTAGCAGGACAGCAAGGGTACTTC
.,TRBJ1-2,TRBV27,once,CASSLSFPYQGPNYGYTF,TGTGCCAGCAGTTTATCATTTCCGTATCAGGGGCCCAACTATGGCTACACCTTC
TRBD2,TRBJ2-1,TRBV7-8,.,CASRRITGTSRDNEQFF,TGTGCCAGCAGACGTATTACCGGGACTAGCAGAGACAATGAGCAGTTCTTC
TRBD1,TRBJ1-5,TRBV5-8,few,CASSPGTEAYQPQHF,TGTGCCAGCAGCCCCGGGACAGAAGCTTATCAGCCCCAGCATTTT
.,TRBJ2-3,TRBV28,.,CASSLLSRGLGDTQYF,TGTGCCAGCAGTTTATTGTCCAGGGGCCTCGGAGATACGCAGTATTTT
TRBD1,TRBJ1-5,TRBV27,.,CASSQTQGAGQPQHF,TGTGCCAGCAGCCAAACGCAGGGGGCTGGTCAGCCCCAGCATTTT
TRBD1,TRBJ2-5,TRBV14,.,CASSQVLWDRGVETQYF,TGTGCCAGCAGCCAAGTGCTGTGGGACAGGGGCGTGGAGACCCAGTACTTC
TRBD2,TRBJ2-2,TRBV6-1,.,CASSLSGENTGELFF,TGTGCCAGCAGTTTAAGCGGGGAAAACACCGGGGAGCTGTTTTTT
.,TRBJ2-5,TRBV29-1,.,CSVCRDTQETQYF,TGCAGCGTTTGCCGGGACACCCAAGAGACCCAGTACTTC
TRBD1,TRBJ2-7,TRBV6-1,.,CASALRDRGDEQYF,TGTGCCAGCGCGCTCAGGGACAGGGGTGACGAGCAGTACTTC
TRBD1,TRBJ1-5,TRBV23-1,few,CASSPTPGQVNQPQHF,TGCGCCAGCAGCCCCACCCCGGGACAGGTGAATCAGCCCCAGCATTTT
TRBD1,TRBJ2-1,TRBV6-1,.,CASLGTGRLQFF,TGTGCCAGCCTCGGGACAGGGAGACTCCAGTTCTTC
TRBD2,TRBJ2-5,TRBV9,.,CASSEWDYETQYF,TGTGCCAGCAGCGAATGGGACTACGAGACCCAGTACTTC
.,TRBJ1-3,TRBV6-1,.,CATRWDILSGNTIYF,TGTGCCACCCGATGGGACATCCTCTCTGGAAACACCATATATTTT
TRBD2,TRBJ2-7,TRBV28,.,CASSQASGPSYEQYF,TGTGCCAGCAGTCAAGCTAGCGGGCCCTCCTACGAGCAGTACTTC
.,TRBJ2-7,TRBV6-5,.,CASNRQGGYEQYF,TGTGCCAGCAACCGACAGGGAGGTTACGAGCAGTACTTC
.,TRBJ2-7,TRBV6-1,.,CASSEPGEGFYEQYF,TGTGCCAGCAGTGAACCAGGGGAAGGTTTCTACGAGCAGTACTTC
.,TRBJ1-1,TRBV10-2,.,CASSEPGSNTEAFF,TGCGCCAGCAGTGAACCAGGGTCGAACACTGAAGCTTTCTTT
TRBD1,TRBJ1-2,TRBV27,.,CASRRQGAYGYTF,TGTGCCAGCAGACGACAGGGGGCCTATGGCTACACCTTC
TRBD2,TRBJ2-7,TRBV7-9,.,CASSQAGLSGDEQYF,TGTGCCAGCAGCCAAGCGGGACTGTCGGGTGACGAGCAGTACTTC
TRBD2,TRBJ2-7,TRBV27,.,CASSPGGTSPSYEQYF,TGTGCCAGCAGCCCTGGCGGGACTAGTCCCTCCTACGAGCAGTACTTC
.,TRBJ1-4,TRBV9,.,CASSQSSRATNEKLFF,TGTGCCAGCAGCCAATCCTCCAGGGCAACTAATGAAAAACTGTTTTTT
.,TRBJ2-3,TRBV27,.,CASSTIGGTDTQYF,TGTGCCAGCAGCACCATCGGTGGCACAGATACGCAGTATTTT
.,TRBJ1-2,TRBV6-6,.,CASSTRVAHGYTF,TGTGCCAGCAGTACTAGGGTCGCCCATGGCTACACCTTC
TRBD2,TRBJ2-1,TRBV5-1,.,CASNPSPGLAGTTEQFF,TGCGCCAGCAACCCTAGCCCGGGACTAGCGGGAACGACTGAGCAGTTCTTC
.,TRBJ2-5,TRBV28,.,CASSVQGGETQYF,TGTGCCAGCAGTGTACAGGGGGGGGAGACCCAGTACTTC